Listed here are 4 T cell receptor beta chains from one sample, sequenced in a study of Tregs in tolerant kidney transplant recipients (dated by TCRdb to the late 2010s). The method behind the library was the immunoSEQ multiplex PCR assay. TCRdb mirrors the immuneACCESS table, restricted to in-frame sequences. Some clones are absent from its copies; in checked studies, under half trace to an unresolved V gene, and the reason for the others is unknown. The sample table on file contains about 6,000 clones. Around 42% of the sample is in the top ten clones. The transplants used related donors along with nonmyeloablative bone marrow transplantation, and in the human trials mixed chimerism was transient. Sequencing used CD8+ T cells from blood (PBMCs), obtained 12 months after the transplant. The receptors shown here come from a human patient who received a combined kidney and bone marrow transplant. After a transplant, some of the T cells may come from the graft donor.

To note about this clone: The CDR3 end is not reached by the read, which stops 3 residues before it; the germline J gene fills it in. V usage is TRBV19 and J usage is TRBJ2-4; 7 nucleotides line up with TRBD2. The CDR3 runs to 14 residues. The V gene end was trimmed by 3 bases and the J gene end by 5 bases; junction bases not matched to a gene: 4. The germline V gene encodes CDR1 LNHDA and CDR2 SQIVND (reference sequence). Incomplete CDR3 DNA: TGTGCCAGTAGTATGTGGCTAGCGGAAAACATT. Translating it yields CASSMWLAENI. The whole CDR3 sequence reads CASSMWLAENIQYF. Supplemented by reference TRBV19 and TRBJ2-4, the full variable domain reads DGGITQSPKYLFRKEGQNVTLSCEQNLNHDAMYWYRQDPGQGLRLIYYSQIVNDFQKGDIAEGYSVSREKKESFPLTVTSAQKNPTAFYLCASSMWLAENIQYFGAGTRLSVL.

A remark on this clone: At one end, the junction sequence differs from germline, possibly due to a read error. The CDR3 is cut off 3 residues early in the read; its end comes from the germline J gene. The chain combines TRBV4-2 with TRBJ2-2; no clear D. This CDR3 has 14 amino acids. Germline loops: CDR1 LGHNA, CDR2 YNFKEQ. Incomplete CDR3 DNA: TGCGCCAGCAGCCAAGACAAGAACACCGGGGAG. It codes for CASSQDKNTGE. The entire CDR3 sequence reads CASSQDKNTGELFF.

Note on this clone: The DNA ends 3 residues before the CDR3 does, and the rest of the CDR3 is filled in from the germline J gene. The chain recombines TRBV7-3 with TRBJ1-1; D is unclear. CDR1 SGHTA and CDR2 FQGTGA come from the germline V gene. V gave up 3 bases and J gave up 1 base, with 6 bases separating them. The CDR3 has 13 residues. The sequenced CDR3 bases are TGTGCCAGCAGCTTTTCCGGGAACACTGAA. Its protein product is CASSFSGNTE. The CDR3 reads in full as CASSFSGNTEAFF.

The CDR3 sequence is CASSPLRQAYEQYF. CDR3 bases read: TGTGCCAGCTCACCACTCAGACAGGCCTACGAG. The J gene is TRBJ2-7, the V gene TRBV18, with D possibly matching TRBD1 (6 bases). The CDR3 end lies 3 residues beyond the end of the read and is filled in from the germline J gene. This CDR3 contains 14 residues. V shed 1 base and J shed 2 bases, with 9 bases lying between them. The germline gives CDR1 KGHSH, CDR2 LQKENI.